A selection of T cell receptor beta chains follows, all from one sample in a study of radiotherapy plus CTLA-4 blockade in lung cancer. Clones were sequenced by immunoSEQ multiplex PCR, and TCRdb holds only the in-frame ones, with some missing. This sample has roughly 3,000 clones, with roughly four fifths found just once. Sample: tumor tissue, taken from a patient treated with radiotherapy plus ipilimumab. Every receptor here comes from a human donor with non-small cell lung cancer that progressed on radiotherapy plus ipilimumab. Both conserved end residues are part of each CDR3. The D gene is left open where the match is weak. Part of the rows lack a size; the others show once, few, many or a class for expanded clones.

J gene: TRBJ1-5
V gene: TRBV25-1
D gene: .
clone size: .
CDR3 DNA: TGTGCCAGCAGTGACAGGGGTTTCAATCAGCCCCAGCATTTT
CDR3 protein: CASSDRGFNQPQHF

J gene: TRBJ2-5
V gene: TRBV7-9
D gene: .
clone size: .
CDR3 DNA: TGTGCCAGCAGCTTAGCCTTCGTAGGAGGTCTCCAAGAGACCCAGTACTTC
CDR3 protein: CASSLAFVGGLQETQYF

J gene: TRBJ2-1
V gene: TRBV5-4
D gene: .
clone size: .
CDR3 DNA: TGTGCCAGCAGCCCGGGCGGGATCTCCTACAATGAGCAGTTCTTC
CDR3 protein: CASSPGGISYNEQFF

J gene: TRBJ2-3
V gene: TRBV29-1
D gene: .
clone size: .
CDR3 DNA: TGCAGCGTTGGGGGTTTGCTTAGCACAGATACGCAGTATTTT
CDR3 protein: CSVGGLLSTDTQYF

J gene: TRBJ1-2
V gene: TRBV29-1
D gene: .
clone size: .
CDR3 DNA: TGCAGCGTAGCCGCCGAGGTGGACTATGGCTACACCTTC
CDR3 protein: CSVAAEVDYGYTF

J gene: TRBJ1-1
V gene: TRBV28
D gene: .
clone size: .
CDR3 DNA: TGTGCCAGCACTCCGGGGAGATTTGCGGCTGAAGCTTTCTTT
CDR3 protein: CASTPGRFAAEAFF

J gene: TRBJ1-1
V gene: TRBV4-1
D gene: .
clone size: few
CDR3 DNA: TGCGCCAGCAGCCAAGATAGGGGGGTCACTGAAGCTTTCTTT
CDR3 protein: CASSQDRGVTEAFF

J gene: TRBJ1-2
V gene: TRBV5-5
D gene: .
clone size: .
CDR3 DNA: TGTGCCAGCCGGCATCCTATCTCGCGAAAGACCTATGGCTACACCTTC
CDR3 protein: CASRHPISRKTYGYTF

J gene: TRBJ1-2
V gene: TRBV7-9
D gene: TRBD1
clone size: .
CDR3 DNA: TGTGCCAGCAGCTTACAGGGGGCCTATGGCTACACCTTC
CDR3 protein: CASSLQGAYGYTF

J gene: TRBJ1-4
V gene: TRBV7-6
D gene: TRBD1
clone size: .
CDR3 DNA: TGTGCCAGCAGCTGGGACAGGGAAAAACTGTTTTTT
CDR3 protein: CASSWDREKLFF

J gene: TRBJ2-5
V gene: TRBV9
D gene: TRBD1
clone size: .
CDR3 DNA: TGTGCCAGCAGCGGACAGGGCGTCCGACAAGAGACCCAGTACTTC
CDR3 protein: CASSGQGVRQETQYF

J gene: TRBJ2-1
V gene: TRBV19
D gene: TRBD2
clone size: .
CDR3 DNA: TGTGCCAGTGAAAAAGCGGGAGGGCCTAGTATCCCGTTCTTC
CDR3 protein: CASEKAGGPSIPFF

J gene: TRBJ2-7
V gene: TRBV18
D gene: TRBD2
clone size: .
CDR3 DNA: TGTGCCAGCTCCACTCGGGGGGTGTCGTCCTACGAGCAGTACTTC
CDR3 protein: CASSTRGVSSYEQYF

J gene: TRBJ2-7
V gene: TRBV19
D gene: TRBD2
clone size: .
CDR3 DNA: TGTGCCAGTAGTATTAGCGGGCAAGGGGTATACGAGCAGTACTTC
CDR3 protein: CASSISGQGVYEQYF

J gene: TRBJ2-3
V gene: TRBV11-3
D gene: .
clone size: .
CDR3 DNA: TGTGCCAGCAGCTTAGGGAGACATACAGATACGCAGTATTTT
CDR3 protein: CASSLGRHTDTQYF

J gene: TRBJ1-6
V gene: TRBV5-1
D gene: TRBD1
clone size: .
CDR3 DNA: TGCGCCAGCAGCTTGGGGCAGGGGGCTCCTTATAATTCACCCCTCCACTTT
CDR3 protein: CASSLGQGAPYNSPLHF

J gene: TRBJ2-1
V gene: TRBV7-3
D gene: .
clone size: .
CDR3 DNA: TGTGCCAGCAATCTCGGGACGATCCACAATGAGCAGTTCTTC
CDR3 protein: CASNLGTIHNEQFF

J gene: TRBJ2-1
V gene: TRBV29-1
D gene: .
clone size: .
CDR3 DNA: TGCAGCGTTGAAGACCGAAGAAGGGACAATGAGCAGTTCTTC
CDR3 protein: CSVEDRRRDNEQFF

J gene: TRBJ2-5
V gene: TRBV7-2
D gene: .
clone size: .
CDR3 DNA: TGTGCCAGCAGCTTAACAGGGAGGGTGGAGACCCAGTACTTC
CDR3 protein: CASSLTGRVETQYF

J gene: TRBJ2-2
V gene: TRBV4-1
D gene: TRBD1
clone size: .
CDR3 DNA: TGCGCCAGCAGCTTGCGACAGGGACGCGACACCGGGGAGCTGTTTTTT
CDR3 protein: CASSLRQGRDTGELFF

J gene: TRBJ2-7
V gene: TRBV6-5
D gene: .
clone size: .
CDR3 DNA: TGTGCCAGCAGTTACTCCCTCCGGCCGGGTTGGAACGAGCAGTACTTC
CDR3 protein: CASSYSLRPGWNEQYF

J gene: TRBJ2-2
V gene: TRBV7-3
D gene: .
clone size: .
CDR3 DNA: TGTGCCAGCAGTCCCGGGACGGTGAACACCGGGGAGCTGTTTTTT
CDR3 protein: CASSPGTVNTGELFF

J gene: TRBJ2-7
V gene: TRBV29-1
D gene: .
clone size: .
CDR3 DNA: TGCAGCGTTGTCAGGGGTAATAGCTACGAGCAGTACTTC
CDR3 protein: CSVVRGNSYEQYF

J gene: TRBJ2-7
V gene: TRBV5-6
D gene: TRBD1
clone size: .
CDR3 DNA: TGTGCCAGCAGCCGCCGGGACAGGGGTTGGTACGAGCAGTACTTC
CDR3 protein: CASSRRDRGWYEQYF

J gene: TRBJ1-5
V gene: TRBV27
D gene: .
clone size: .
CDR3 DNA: TGTGCCAGCAGTTTAGTAGGGACCTACAATCAGCCCCAGCATTTT
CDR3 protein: CASSLVGTYNQPQHF

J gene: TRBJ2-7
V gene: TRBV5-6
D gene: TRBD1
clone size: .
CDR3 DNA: TGTGCCAGCAGCTGGACAGGGTCGCAGCAGTACTTC
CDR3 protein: CASSWTGSQQYF

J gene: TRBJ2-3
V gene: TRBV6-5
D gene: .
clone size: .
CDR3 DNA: TGTGCCAGCAGGACAGATACGCAGTATTTT
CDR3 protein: CASRTDTQYF

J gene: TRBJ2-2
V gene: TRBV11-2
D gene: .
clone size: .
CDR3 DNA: TGTGCCAGCAGCTTAGATCGATACACCGGGGAGCTGTTTTTT
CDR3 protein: CASSLDRYTGELFF

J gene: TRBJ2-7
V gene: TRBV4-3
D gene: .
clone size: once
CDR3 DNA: TGCGCCAGCAGCCAAGACTCGGGTTACGAGCAGTACTTC
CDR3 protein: CASSQDSGYEQYF

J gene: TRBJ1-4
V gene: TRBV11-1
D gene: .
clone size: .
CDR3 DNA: TGTGCCAGCAGCCGGACGGCGGGGGAGGAAACTAATGAAAAACTGTTTTTT
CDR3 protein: CASSRTAGEETNEKLFF

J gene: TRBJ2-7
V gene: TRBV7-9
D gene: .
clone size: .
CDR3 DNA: TGTGCCAGCAGCTTAGGGGTGGACGAGCAGTACTTC
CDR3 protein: CASSLGVDEQYF

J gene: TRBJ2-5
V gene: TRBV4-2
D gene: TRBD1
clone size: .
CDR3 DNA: TGTGCCAGCAGCCATGGACAGGGACCGGAGACCCAGTACTTC
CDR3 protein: CASSHGQGPETQYF

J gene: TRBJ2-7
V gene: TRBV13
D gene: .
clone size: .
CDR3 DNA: TGTGCCAGCAGCTCCCGGGCCAACTCCTACGAGCAGTACTTC
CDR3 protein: CASSSRANSYEQYF

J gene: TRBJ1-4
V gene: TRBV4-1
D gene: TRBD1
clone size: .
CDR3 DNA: TGCGCCAGCAGCAAACCGGGACAGGTTGCAACTAATGAAAAACTGTTTTTT
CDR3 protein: CASSKPGQVATNEKLFF

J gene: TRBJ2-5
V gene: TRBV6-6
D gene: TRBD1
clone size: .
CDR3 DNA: TGTGCCAGCAGAACAGGGGGAGCGGAGACCCAGTACTTC
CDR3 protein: CASRTGGAETQYF

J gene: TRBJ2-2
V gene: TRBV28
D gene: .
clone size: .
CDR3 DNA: TGTGCCAGCAGTTTAGGGCCTAGCGAGGGACCCGGGGAGCTGTTTTTT
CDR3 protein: CASSLGPSEGPGELFF

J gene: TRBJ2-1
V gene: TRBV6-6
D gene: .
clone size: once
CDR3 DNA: TGTGCCAGCGGCTGGCTTGAGCAGTTCTTC
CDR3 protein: CASGWLEQFF

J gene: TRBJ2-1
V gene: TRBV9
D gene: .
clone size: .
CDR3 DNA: TGTGCCAGCAGCTCTAACGACCTGGGAAATGAGCAGTTCTTC
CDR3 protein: CASSSNDLGNEQFF

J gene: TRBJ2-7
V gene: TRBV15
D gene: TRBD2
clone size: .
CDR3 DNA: TGTGCCACCAGCAGAGAAAGCGGGAGCTACGAGCAGTACTTC
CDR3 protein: CATSRESGSYEQYF

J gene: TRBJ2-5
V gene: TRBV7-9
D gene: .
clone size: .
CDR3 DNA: TGTGCCAGCAGCTTAGCAGGGGGGGAGACCCAGTACTTC
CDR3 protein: CASSLAGGETQYF

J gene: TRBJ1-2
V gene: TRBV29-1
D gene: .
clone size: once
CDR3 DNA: TGCAGCGTCGACAGCTTCTCCTTCTATGGCTACACCTTC
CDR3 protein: CSVDSFSFYGYTF

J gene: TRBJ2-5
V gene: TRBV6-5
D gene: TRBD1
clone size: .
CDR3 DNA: TGTGCCAGCAGGGAAGGGGGCTACCAAGAGACCCAGTACTTC
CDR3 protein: CASREGGYQETQYF

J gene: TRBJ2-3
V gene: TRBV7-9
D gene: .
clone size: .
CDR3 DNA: TGTGCCAGCAGCCCATCGTTCGGGGGCGGCACAGATACGCAGTATTTT
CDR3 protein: CASSPSFGGGTDTQYF

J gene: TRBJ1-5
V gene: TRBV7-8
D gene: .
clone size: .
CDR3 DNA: TGTGCCAGCAGCTCGTTAGGCGGAGTGGGGCAGCCCCAGCATTTT
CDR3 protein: CASSSLGGVGQPQHF

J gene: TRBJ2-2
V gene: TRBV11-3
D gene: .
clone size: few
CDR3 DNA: TGTGCCAGCAGCTTAGTTGCAGGAGCTGGTGGGGAGCTGTTTTTT
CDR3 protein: CASSLVAGAGGELFF

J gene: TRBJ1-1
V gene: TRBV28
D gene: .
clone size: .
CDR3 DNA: TGTGCCAGCAGGGGAAGGGTCGGGTTAGTCGGAGTTTTCTTT
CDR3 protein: CASRGRVGLVGVFF

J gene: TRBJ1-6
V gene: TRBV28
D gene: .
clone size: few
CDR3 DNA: TGTGCCAGCAGACACGCGCGCAATTCACCCCTCCACTTT
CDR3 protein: CASRHARNSPLHF